These 3 T cell receptor beta chains share one sample of origin, sequenced in a study of blood T cells in healthy people across ages. The authors ran a second PCR of 7 to 11 cycles using a sample-barcoded 5' primer and a J-beta primer mix. TCRdb reprocessed the 5' RACE reads via MiXCR and lists one record per CDR3 protein. The sample includes fewer than 600,000 distinct CDR3 sequences, approximately 26% seen only once; the top ten take approximately 3.3%. The sample was also linked to a second study, of T cells of mothers and their children.

Sequenced: blood. Receptor source: a boy under 10 years old in good health.

The V gene is TRBV4-2, the J gene TRBJ2-3, with 11 bases identical to TRBD2. Germline trimming cut 0 bases from V and 2 bases from J; bases unmatched to any gene: 4. Germline assignment: CDR1 LGHNA and CDR2 YNFKEQ. The CDR3 runs 17 residues. Here the CDR3 DNA reads TGTGCCAGCAGCCAAGAGGGTAGCGGGGGGGCCACAGATACGCAGTATTTT. Translating gives CASSQEGSGGATDTQYF.

This clonotype was detected a few times. The chain links TRBV6-1 to TRBJ1-4; no clear D. This CDR3 is 12 amino acids long. V shed 1 base and J shed 8 bases, with 5 bases lying between them. CDR1 MNHNS and CDR2 SASEGT come from the germline V gene. The CDR3 here is CASSEGPEKLFF. CDR3 bases: TGTGCCAGCAGTGAAGGGCCGGAAAAACTGTTTTTT.

The chain couples TRBV24-1 to TRBJ2-7, with D perhaps being TRBD1 or TRBD2 (5 bases each). The J call may be incorrect, as the DNA end agrees better with TRBJ2-5. There are 16 residues in the CDR3. Germline CDR1 KGHDR, CDR2 SFDVKD. Written as DNA, the CDR3 is TGTGCCACCAGTGATTTGCAGCGGACACCCTGGCAGACCCAGTACTTC. Translating it yields CATSDLQRTPWQTQYF.